A selection of T cell receptor beta chains follows, all from one sample in a study of STAT5B mutations in CD4+ large granular lymphocyte leukemia. The method was immunoSEQ multiplex PCR; TCRdb's version includes in-frame clones alone and lacks a portion of them. In the table there are about 2,700 clones, 79% of which are singletons. Sequences were obtained from PBMCs. These receptors originate from an older woman with CD4+ T-cell large granular lymphocyte leukemia. The CDR3 runs from the conserved cysteine through the conserved F or W. The D gene is left open where the match is weak. Where a row states a size, it is once, few, many or the class of an expanded clone; other rows omit it.

j_call cdr3_length v_call clone_size d_call cdr3_aa cdr3_nt
TRBJ2-1 15 TRBV9 once . CASSPPSDSYNEQFF TGTGCCAGCAGCCCGCCTAGCGACTCCTACAATGAGCAGTTCTTC
TRBJ2-5 18 TRBV7-6 . TRBD1 CASSLPWRGQGGPETQYF TGTGCCAGCAGCTTACCCTGGCGGGGACAGGGGGGCCCAGAGACCCAGTACTTC
TRBJ2-1 17 TRBV7-8 . TRBD1 CASSLTEGTGWVDEQFF TGTGCCAGCAGCCTCACTGAGGGGACAGGGTGGGTGGATGAGCAGTTCTTC
TRBJ2-2 17 TRBV4-3 once TRBD2 CASSQGTSGGISGELFF TGCGCCAGCAGCCAAGGGACTAGCGGGGGTATATCCGGGGAGCTGTTTTTT
TRBJ1-6 15 TRBV6-6 . TRBD1 CASSYRGQRDSPLHF TGTGCCAGCAGTTACAGGGGGCAGAGGGATTCACCCCTCCACTTT
TRBJ1-1 16 TRBV5-1 few . CASSLAVGSMNTEAFF TGCGCCAGCAGCTTGGCGGTAGGTTCAATGAACACTGAAGCTTTCTTT
TRBJ2-7 15 TRBV13 few TRBD1 CASSYSGTGGDEQYF TGTGCCAGCAGCTACTCCGGGACAGGGGGGGACGAGCAGTACTTC
TRBJ2-2 15 TRBV30 . TRBD2 CAWRTERGITGELFF TGTGCCTGGAGGACGGAGCGGGGGATCACCGGGGAGCTGTTTTTT
TRBJ2-7 17 TRBV5-6 . TRBD2 CASSLGASGLLHPEQYF TGTGCCAGCAGCTTGGGTGCTAGCGGCCTGTTACATCCCGAGCAGTACTTC
TRBJ1-3 16 TRBV7-9 few . CASSSPMGLEGNTIYF TGTGCCAGCAGCTCCCCTATGGGGCTTGAAGGAAACACCATATATTTT
TRBJ2-5 15 TRBV7-8 . . CASRLRDVPFETQYF TGTGCCAGCAGGCTCCGGGACGTTCCTTTTGAGACCCAGTACTTC
TRBJ2-1 14 TRBV28 . . CASSFGVWGNEQFF TGTGCCAGCAGTTTTGGGGTTTGGGGCAATGAGCAGTTCTTC
TRBJ2-7 15 TRBV5-5 few . CASSLVPRGSYEQYF TGTGCCAGCAGCTTGGTTCCTCGGGGATCCTACGAGCAGTACTTC
TRBJ2-3 12 TRBV5-1 . . CASSLAEGGQYF TGCGCCAGCAGCTTGGCCGAGGGGGGGCAGTATTTT
TRBJ1-1 13 TRBV5-6 few . CASSFRRNTEAFF TGTGCCAGCAGCTTCCGACGGAACACTGAAGCTTTCTTT
TRBJ2-7 14 TRBV29-1 . TRBD1 CSVESGQGTQEQYF TGCAGCGTTGAAAGCGGACAGGGGACTCAAGAGCAGTACTTC